These 3 T cell receptor beta chains were sequenced from one sample in a study of patients and donors after allogeneic stem cell transplantation. Each CDR3 protein gets one entry after TCRdb re-called the RT-PCR reads with MiXCR. The sample holds over 350,000 distinct CDR3 sequences; approximately 16% are singletons and the top ten take roughly 7.2%. Sequencing was carried out using blood, either unsorted or a sorted T cell fraction (not recorded which). These receptors were taken from a human donor who was either an allogeneic HSCT recipient or a stem cell or donor lymphocyte infusion donor (not recorded which). It is not recorded whose cells these are; they may come from a transplant donor.

This clonotype was seen a few times. In nucleotides, the CDR3 is TGTGCCAGCAGAGAGACAGGGCGCCAGCCCCAGCATTTT. This codes for CASRETGRQPQHF. The V and J genes are TRBV12-3 or TRBV12-4 and TRBJ1-5; TRBD1 matches 7 bases. The CDR3 has 13 residues. The V segment lost 6 bases and the J segment 7 bases; nucleotides outside the gene matches: 6.

The CDR3 DNA reads TGTGCCACCGGGGGACACCTTGAAGCTTTCTTT. Its protein is CATGGHLEAFF. The V call is TRBV18, the J call TRBJ1-1; perhaps TRBD1 as D (6 bases). V was clipped by 10 bases and J by 7 bases, with 13 bases between them. From germline, CDR1 is KGHSH and CDR2 LQKENI. This CDR3 is 11 amino acids long.

At least ten counts were recorded for this clonotype. The rearrangement links TRBV19 to TRBJ2-3; possibly TRBD1 for D (5 bases). The CDR3 is 15 amino acids. Germline assignment: CDR1 LNHDA and CDR2 SQIVND (reference sequence). Between the trimmed V and J ends, which lost 2 bases and 1 base, there was a span of 10 bases. CDR3 sequence: CASSIRGVGTDTQYF. The CDR3 nucleotides are TGTGCCAGTAGTATAAGGGGCGTTGGCACAGATACGCAGTATTTT.